This T cell receptor beta chain comes out of a study of shared T cell receptors in the human thymus. Profiling relied on immunoSEQ multiplex PCR, and the TCRdb table lists in-frame clones only, not all of them. The profile shows about 380,000 clones, approximately 95% of them singletons. The germline V gene encodes CDR1 MNHNS and CDR2 SASEGT. The CDR3 is 16 residues long. The V end lost 2 bases, the J end lost 1 base, and 11 bases lay between the germline ends. This receptor was obtained from a human donor. This rearrangement joins TRBV6-1 to TRBJ2-2; D is possibly TRBD1 or TRBD2 (5 bases each). Source material: thymocytes. CDR3 amino acids: CASSEMGRENTGELFF. CDR3 sequence (DNA): TGTGCCAGCAGTGAAATGGGACGGGAGAACACCGGGGAGCTGTTTTTT.